These T cell receptor beta chains were read from a single sample in a study of T cells after yellow fever vaccination. MiXCR, run by TCRdb on the 5' RACE reads, gives a single entry per CDR3 protein. The sample shows 500,000 to 650,000 distinct CDR3 sequences, about a sixth of them seen only once. The sample consisted of PBMCs, taken around 5 days after the first yellow fever vaccination. The receptors come from a man between 18 and 29 years old who received the YFV17D yellow fever vaccine. Both conserved end residues are part of each CDR3. The order of the fields is J gene, V gene, clone size, CDR3 length, D gene, CDR3 protein, CDR3 DNA. The D gene is left open where the match is weak. Not all rows give a size; the values are once, few, many and, for expanded clones, a class.

>TRBJ1-5|TRBV6-1|-|13|-
CASSERSMQPQHF
TGTGCCAGCAGTGAAAGGTCCATGCAGCCCCAGCATTTT
>TRBJ1-5|TRBV27|few|15|-
CASSSRTGVDQPQHF
TGTGCCAGCAGTTCCCGGACGGGGGTCGATCAGCCCCAGCATTTT
>TRBJ2-2|TRBV4-3|-|15|-
CASSQEWGQAGELFF
TGCGCCAGCAGCCAAGAATGGGGGCAGGCCGGGGAGCTGTTTTTT
>TRBJ1-2|TRBV12-3/TRBV12-4|-|14|-
CASSLSYGIYGYTF
TGTGCCAGCAGTTTATCCTACGGAATATATGGCTACACCTTC
>TRBJ2-3|TRBV7-9|-|16|TRBD2
CASRRTSGGGTDTQYF
TGTGCCAGCAGGCGGACCTCCGGGGGGGGCACAGATACGCAGTATTTT
>TRBJ1-5|TRBV7-2|-|16|TRBD1
CASSLAGRGGSQPQHF
TGTGCCAGCAGCTTAGCGGGCAGGGGGGGGAGCCAGCCCCAGCATTTT
>TRBJ2-1|TRBV9|-|15|TRBD1
CASSVGGTASNEQFF
TGTGCCAGCAGCGTAGGAGGGACAGCTTCCAATGAGCAGTTCTTC
>TRBJ1-5|TRBV4-3|-|14|-
CAISQSSVNQPQHF
TGCGCCATCAGCCAATCAAGCGTTAATCAGCCCCAGCATTTT
>TRBJ2-3|TRBV4-3|-|17|TRBD2
CASSQETQRGGADTQYF
TGCGCCAGCAGCCAAGAGACCCAGCGGGGGGGGGCAGATACGCAGTATTTT
>TRBJ2-1|TRBV20-1|-|18|-
CSARELKNRGGSYNEQFF
TGCAGTGCTAGAGAACTTAAAAATAGGGGAGGCTCCTACAATGAGCAGTTCTTC
>TRBJ2-5|TRBV10-3|-|16|TRBD1
CAIRSGDGQGGETQYF
TGTGCCATCAGAAGTGGAGATGGACAGGGAGGCGAGACCCAGTACTTC
>TRBJ1-5|TRBV15|-|18|-
CATSRRRSTAVSNQPQHF
TGTGCCACCAGCAGAAGGCGGTCGACGGCTGTTAGCAATCAGCCCCAGCATTTT
>TRBJ2-7|TRBV12-3/TRBV12-4|-|13|TRBD1
CASSETGFGEQYF
TGTGCCAGCAGTGAGACAGGGTTCGGCGAGCAGTACTTC
>TRBJ2-5|TRBV7-3|few|15|TRBD1
CASSLVGGSQETQYF
TGTGCCAGCAGCCTGGTAGGGGGCTCTCAAGAGACCCAGTACTTC
>TRBJ2-2|TRBV2|-|15|-
CASSEVHPSPGELFF
TGTGCCAGCAGTGAGGTGCACCCGAGCCCCGGGGAGCTGTTTTTT
>TRBJ2-1|TRBV28|-|15|-
CASSWWGATYNEQFF
TGTGCCAGCAGTTGGTGGGGGGCGACCTACAATGAGCAGTTCTTC
>TRBJ2-5|TRBV19|-|14|TRBD1
CASSNRGRGETQYF
TGTGCCAGTAGTAACAGGGGAAGGGGAGAGACCCAGTACTTC
>TRBJ1-1|TRBV12-3/TRBV12-4|-|12|TRBD1
CASSSGQGKAFF
TGTGCCAGCAGTTCTGGACAGGGAAAAGCTTTCTTT
>TRBJ1-3|TRBV7-2|few|14|-
CASSHPYSGNTIYF
TGTGCCAGCAGCCACCCCTACTCTGGAAACACCATATATTTT
>TRBJ2-5|TRBV7-2|-|15|TRBD1
CASSRQTGVGETQYF
TGTGCCAGCAGCCGACAGACAGGGGTGGGGGAGACCCAGTACTTC
>TRBJ2-1|TRBV4-2|few|13|-
CASSQEMSVGQFF
TGTGCCAGCAGCCAAGAAATGAGTGTGGGTCAGTTCTTC
>TRBJ2-3|TRBV20-1|-|14|-
CSARLGHSTDTQYF
TGCAGTGCTAGGTTAGGGCATAGCACAGATACGCAGTATTTT
>TRBJ1-2|TRBV20-1|-|14|-
CSARRNRVMDGYTF
TGCAGTGCTAGGAGGAACAGGGTGATGGATGGCTACACCTTC
>TRBJ2-3|TRBV5-5|-|16|TRBD1
CASSLGTGWGTDTQYF
TGTGCCAGCAGCTTGGGGACAGGGTGGGGAACAGATACGCAGTATTTT
>TRBJ1-5|TRBV29-1|-|14|TRBD1
CSVGTGGVNQPQHF
TGCAGCGTCGGGACAGGGGGAGTCAATCAGCCCCAGCATTTT
>TRBJ1-2|TRBV20-1|-|13|-
CSANSPGDYGYTF
TGCAGTGCTAACAGCCCCGGGGACTATGGCTACACCTTC
>TRBJ2-2|TRBV20-1|-|17|TRBD2
CSARDPAGDPNTGELFF
TGCAGTGCTAGAGACCCAGCGGGGGATCCGAACACCGGGGAGCTGTTTTTT
>TRBJ2-3|TRBV5-6|few|14|-
CASSLPSGTDTQYF
TGTGCCAGCAGCTTGCCGAGTGGCACAGATACGCAGTATTTT
>TRBJ2-2|TRBV11-2|-|13|-
CASSPMGDGELFF
TGTGCCAGCAGCCCCATGGGGGACGGGGAGCTGTTTTTT
>TRBJ1-4|TRBV7-2|-|19|-
CASSVPGARSVLTNEKLFF
TGTGCCAGCAGCGTACCGGGGGCCCGTTCGGTTCTAACTAATGAAAAACTGTTTTTT
>TRBJ2-1|TRBV10-3|few|17|-
CAISESARQAPYNEQFF
TGTGCCATCAGTGAGTCGGCAAGGCAGGCCCCATACAATGAGCAGTTCTTC
>TRBJ1-4|TRBV7-3|-|14|-
CASSLMAGDEKLFF
TGTGCCAGCAGCTTAATGGCAGGGGATGAAAAACTGTTTTTT
>TRBJ2-1|TRBV6-2/TRBV6-3|-|15|TRBD2
CASSWGGPSYNEKFF
TGTGCCAGCAGTTGGGGGGGTCCCTCCTACAATGAGAAGTTCTTC
>TRBJ2-1|TRBV5-1|-|16|-
CASSLVPSGSYNEQFF
TGCGCCAGCAGCTTGGTTCCAAGCGGGTCCTACAATGAGCAGTTCTTC
>TRBJ1-2|TRBV12-3/TRBV12-4|few|11|-
CASSLMGRDTF
TGTGCCAGCAGTTTAATGGGGAGGGACACCTTC
>TRBJ2-1|TRBV7-8|-|13|-
CASSLGPFNEQFF
TGTGCCAGCAGCTTAGGGCCTTTCAATGAGCAGTTCTTC
>TRBJ1-5|TRBV20-1|-|11|-
CSANRAGPQHF
TGCAGTGCTAATCGGGCCGGGCCCCAGCATTTT
>TRBJ1-2|TRBV20-1|few|11|-
CSASGDYGYTF
TGCAGTGCTAGTGGTGACTATGGCTACACCTTC
>TRBJ2-3|TRBV20-1|-|14|TRBD2
CSATASGGTDTQYF
TGCAGTGCTACGGCTAGCGGGGGAACAGATACGCAGTATTTT
>TRBJ1-3|TRBV15|-|17|-
CATSIYSGASSGNTIYF
TGTGCCACCAGCATTTATTCCGGGGCTTCGTCTGGAAACACCATATATTTT
>TRBJ2-7|TRBV7-9|few|16|TRBD1
CASSSTNLTGLGEQYF
TGTGCCAGCAGCTCTACAAACTTGACAGGGTTGGGCGAGCAGTACTTC
>TRBJ1-2|TRBV7-6|few|18|TRBD1
CASSLVASVRGTDYGYTF
TGTGCCAGCAGCCTGGTAGCAAGTGTTCGGGGGACAGACTATGGCTACACCTTC
>TRBJ2-2|TRBV10-3|-|15|-
CAISQTGSNTGELFF
TGTGCCATCAGTCAGACAGGATCGAACACCGGGGAGCTGTTTTTT
>TRBJ2-2|TRBV19|-|15|-
CASIKDGGFTGELFF
TGTGCCAGTATAAAGGACGGAGGCTTCACCGGGGAGCTGTTTTTT
>TRBJ1-6|TRBV7-2|few|15|TRBD1
CASTETGVRGSPLHF
TGTGCCAGCACCGAGACAGGGGTGAGGGGTTCACCCCTCCACTTT
>TRBJ2-2|TRBV12-3/TRBV12-4|-|13|TRBD2
CASRPTSPGELFF
TGTGCCAGCAGGCCGACTAGCCCCGGGGAGCTGTTTTTT
>TRBJ1-6|TRBV7-6|few|13|-
CASSLASNSPLHF
TGTGCCAGCAGCTTAGCAAGTAATTCACCCCTCCACTTT
>TRBJ2-2|TRBV20-1|-|14|TRBD1
CSASPGQGPGELFF
TGCAGTGCTTCTCCAGGACAGGGGCCCGGGGAGCTGTTTTTT
>TRBJ2-5|TRBV12-3/TRBV12-4|-|16|TRBD2
CASSSPYQRGWETQYF
TGTGCCAGCAGTTCTCCTTACCAGCGGGGGTGGGAGACCCAGTACTTC
>TRBJ1-5|TRBV20-1|-|12|TRBD1
CSARQGGQPQHF
TGCAGTGCTCGACAGGGCGGCCAGCCCCAGCATTTT
>TRBJ1-5|TRBV12-3/TRBV12-4|-|14|TRBD1
CASRSDRDGQPQHF
TGTGCCAGCAGATCTGACAGGGACGGTCAGCCCCAGCATTTT
>TRBJ2-3|TRBV4-3|few|16|TRBD2
CASSPLAGLGTDTQYF
TGCGCCAGCAGCCCACTAGCGGGGTTGGGCACAGATACGCAGTATTTT
>TRBJ1-2|TRBV5-1|-|13|TRBD1
CASSAGQPGGYTF
TGCGCCAGCAGCGCGGGACAGCCCGGTGGCTACACCTTC